This is a list of T cell receptor beta chains from one sample in a study of cytotoxic CD8 clonotypes in ibrutinib-treated CLL. Method: immunoSEQ multiplex PCR; TCRdb's copy keeps in-frame clones and lacks some. The data contain about 150,000 clones, about 78% of them singletons. The starting material was PBMCs, obtained after 24 months of ibrutinib treatment. The receptors were sampled from a human donor with chronic lymphocytic leukemia. The CDR3 runs from the conserved cysteine through the conserved F or W. D genes are given only for firm matches. The size entry is marked missing in some rows and otherwise reads once, few, many or a size class.

clone size: .; V gene: TRBV6-6; CDR3 length: 16; J gene: TRBJ2-1; D gene: .; CDR3 protein: CASWQRGGGMYNEQFF; CDR3 DNA: TGTGCCAGCTGGCAGAGGGGCGGAGGAATGTACAATGAGCAGTTCTTC
clone size: .; V gene: TRBV5-1; CDR3 length: 15; J gene: TRBJ2-7; D gene: TRBD2; CDR3 protein: CASSLDERGTYEQYF; CDR3 DNA: TGCGCCAGCAGCTTGGACGAGCGGGGGACCTACGAGCAGTACTTC
clone size: .; V gene: TRBV25-1; CDR3 length: 13; J gene: TRBJ1-4; D gene: .; CDR3 protein: CASSVREGEKLFF; CDR3 DNA: TGTGCCAGCAGTGTGAGGGAGGGGGAAAAACTGTTTTTT
clone size: .; V gene: TRBV11-3; CDR3 length: 15; J gene: TRBJ2-6; D gene: TRBD2; CDR3 protein: CASSPGGARANVLTF; CDR3 DNA: TGTGCCAGCAGCCCCGGGGGGGCGAGGGCCAACGTCCTGACTTTC
clone size: .; V gene: TRBV4-3; CDR3 length: 15; J gene: TRBJ1-1; D gene: TRBD1; CDR3 protein: CASSLQPGGNTEAFF; CDR3 DNA: TGCGCCAGCAGCCTTCAACCAGGGGGGAACACTGAAGCTTTCTTT
clone size: .; V gene: TRBV6-4; CDR3 length: 12; J gene: TRBJ2-1; D gene: .; CDR3 protein: CASSDWGNEQFF; CDR3 DNA: TGTGCCAGCAGTGACTGGGGCAATGAGCAGTTCTTC
clone size: many; V gene: TRBV2; CDR3 length: 13; J gene: TRBJ2-7; D gene: .; CDR3 protein: CATRRDGPYEQYF; CDR3 DNA: TGTGCCACAAGACGGGACGGGCCCTACGAGCAGTACTTC
clone size: .; V gene: TRBV19; CDR3 length: 13; J gene: TRBJ2-1; D gene: .; CDR3 protein: CASSPRTVNEQFF; CDR3 DNA: TGTGCCAGTAGCCCCCGGACAGTTAATGAGCAGTTCTTC
clone size: .; V gene: TRBV7-2; CDR3 length: 12; J gene: TRBJ1-2; D gene: .; CDR3 protein: CASSHRGTGYTF; CDR3 DNA: TGTGCCAGCAGCCACCGGGGGACTGGCTACACCTTC
clone size: .; V gene: TRBV6-5; CDR3 length: 13; J gene: TRBJ2-7; D gene: TRBD1; CDR3 protein: CASKRTGTHEQYF; CDR3 DNA: TGTGCCAGCAAACGGACAGGGACCCACGAGCAGTACTTC
clone size: .; V gene: TRBV4-2; CDR3 length: 14; J gene: TRBJ2-7; D gene: .; CDR3 protein: CASSPLPTPYEQYF; CDR3 DNA: TGTGCCAGCAGCCCGCTTCCGACCCCCTACGAGCAGTACTTC
clone size: few; V gene: TRBV19; CDR3 length: 16; J gene: TRBJ1-5; D gene: .; CDR3 protein: CASSRRPGAGDQPQHF; CDR3 DNA: TGTGCCAGTAGTCGCCGGCCGGGGGCAGGGGATCAGCCCCAGCATTTT
clone size: .; V gene: TRBV7-8; CDR3 length: 13; J gene: TRBJ2-2; D gene: .; CDR3 protein: CASSLSFPGELFF; CDR3 DNA: TGTGCCAGCAGCTTATCGTTCCCCGGGGAGCTGTTTTTT
clone size: .; V gene: TRBV27; CDR3 length: 16; J gene: TRBJ2-5; D gene: .; CDR3 protein: CASSFRAGTQQETQYF; CDR3 DNA: TGTGCCAGCAGTTTCCGCGCCGGGACCCAGCAAGAGACCCAGTACTTC
clone size: .; V gene: TRBV6-6; CDR3 length: 14; J gene: TRBJ1-4; D gene: .; CDR3 protein: CASSPRGNNEKLFF; CDR3 DNA: TGTGCCAGCAGTCCTCGGGGCAATAACGAAAAACTGTTTTTT
clone size: .; V gene: TRBV2; CDR3 length: 15; J gene: TRBJ1-5; D gene: .; CDR3 protein: CASSPQGRHGQPQHF; CDR3 DNA: TGTGCCAGCAGCCCCCAGGGGAGACACGGTCAGCCCCAGCATTTT
clone size: .; V gene: TRBV7-9; CDR3 length: 16; J gene: TRBJ1-4; D gene: .; CDR3 protein: CASSLVIDATNEKLFF; CDR3 DNA: TGTGCCAGCAGCTTAGTTATAGATGCAACTAATGAAAAACTGTTTTTT
clone size: .; V gene: TRBV6-6; CDR3 length: 13; J gene: TRBJ2-7; D gene: .; CDR3 protein: CASSYGRTGEQYF; CDR3 DNA: TGTGCCAGCAGTTACGGGAGGACGGGTGAGCAGTACTTC
clone size: .; V gene: TRBV10-3; CDR3 length: 17; J gene: TRBJ2-7; D gene: TRBD2; CDR3 protein: CAISPGVGAGRAYEQYF; CDR3 DNA: TGTGCCATCAGCCCTGGGGTGGGAGCGGGAAGGGCCTACGAGCAGTACTTC
clone size: few; V gene: TRBV7-9; CDR3 length: 15; J gene: TRBJ1-5; D gene: .; CDR3 protein: CATSGDAVGNQPQHF; CDR3 DNA: TGTGCCACCTCCGGGGACGCGGTGGGCAATCAGCCCCAGCATTTT
clone size: .; V gene: TRBV9; CDR3 length: 15; J gene: TRBJ2-3; D gene: TRBD2; CDR3 protein: CASSLAGGPPDTQYF; CDR3 DNA: TGTGCCAGCAGCCTGGCGGGGGGCCCCCCAGATACGCAGTATTTT
clone size: .; V gene: TRBV6-5; CDR3 length: 14; J gene: TRBJ1-2; D gene: TRBD1; CDR3 protein: CASSRTGGAYGYTF; CDR3 DNA: TGTGCCAGCAGCCGTACAGGGGGCGCCTATGGCTACACCTTC
clone size: .; V gene: TRBV5-1; CDR3 length: 13; J gene: TRBJ2-1; D gene: .; CDR3 protein: CASSFVPINEQFF; CDR3 DNA: TGCGCCAGCAGCTTTGTCCCGATCAATGAGCAGTTCTTC
clone size: once; V gene: TRBV5-1; CDR3 length: 14; J gene: TRBJ2-5; D gene: .; CDR3 protein: CASSLGDSYGDQYF; CDR3 DNA: TGCGCCAGCAGCTTGGGGGACTCCTATGGGGACCAGTACTTC
clone size: .; V gene: TRBV5-1; CDR3 length: 12; J gene: TRBJ1-1; D gene: .; CDR3 protein: CASSLEGQEAFF; CDR3 DNA: TGCGCCAGCAGCTTGGAAGGTCAAGAAGCTTTCTTT
clone size: once; V gene: TRBV19; CDR3 length: 18; J gene: TRBJ1-1; D gene: TRBD1; CDR3 protein: CASSIVPARQGGNTEAFF; CDR3 DNA: TGTGCCAGTAGTATAGTCCCAGCGCGACAGGGAGGGAACACTGAAGCTTTCTTT
clone size: .; V gene: TRBV7-2; CDR3 length: 13; J gene: TRBJ2-5; D gene: TRBD2; CDR3 protein: CASSLAAAGGQYF; CDR3 DNA: TGTGCCAGCAGCTTAGCCGCGGCGGGAGGTCAGTACTTC
clone size: few; V gene: TRBV19; CDR3 length: 13; J gene: TRBJ1-1; D gene: .; CDR3 protein: CASSGQTGTEAFF; CDR3 DNA: TGTGCCAGTAGTGGCCAGACGGGCACTGAAGCTTTCTTT
clone size: .; V gene: TRBV19; CDR3 length: 14; J gene: TRBJ1-1; D gene: TRBD1; CDR3 protein: CASSRRGANTEAFF; CDR3 DNA: TGTGCCAGTAGCCGCAGGGGGGCGAACACTGAAGCTTTCTTT
clone size: .; V gene: TRBV18; CDR3 length: 19; J gene: TRBJ1-1; D gene: .; CDR3 protein: CASSPPLGPSSGMNTEAFF; CDR3 DNA: TGTGCCAGCTCACCCCCCTTGGGGCCGAGCAGCGGGATGAACACTGAAGCTTTCTTT
clone size: .; V gene: TRBV10-3; CDR3 length: 16; J gene: TRBJ2-4; D gene: .; CDR3 protein: CAISDPGTPAKNIQYF; CDR3 DNA: TGTGCCATCAGTGACCCCGGGACCCCAGCCAAAAACATTCAGTACTTC